This T cell receptor (beta chain) is from a study of blood T cell repertoires in COVID-19. Study details: PBMCs, B-cell-depleted T cells, or T cells were the source of the cDNA or gDNA that made up the material.

Repertoires were generated with immunoSEQ multiplex PCR, while TCRdb's copy carries only in-frame clones and drops some. The profile shows tens of thousands of clones, about 86% of them singletons. This receptor was obtained from a human donor with acute or convalescent COVID-19. The donor label of this sample is uncertain. The sequencing input was peripheral blood.

The CDR3 DNA sequence: TGTGCCAGCTCGGCCGGGACTAGCGGGAACAATGAGCAGTTCTTC. Protein sequence: CASSAGTSGNNEQFF. The V call is TRBV18, the J call TRBJ2-1; 13 bases map to TRBD2. The CDR3 extends over 15 amino acids. Trimming cost V 6 bases and J 5 bases; bases outside gene matches: 4. The germline CDR1 and CDR2 sequences are KGHSH and LQKENI.